These 32 T cell receptor beta chains share one sample of origin, sequenced in a study of blood T cell repertoires in COVID-19. The data were produced by immunoSEQ multiplex PCR, yet TCRdb's version contains in-frame clones alone and is incomplete. There are 300,000 to 400,000 clones in the sample; around 86% occur only once, and 1% lies in the top ten. Specimen: peripheral blood. Source of these receptors: a man aged 45 to 65 with active or convalescent COVID-19.

The chain employs TRBV10-1 and TRBJ2-5; D is undetermined. CDR3 length: 11 residues. CDR1 WNHNN and CDR2 SYGVQD come from the germline V gene (reference sequence). Trimming took 0 bases from V and 8 from J, leaving 4 bases between them. CDR3 protein: CASSESNTQYF. The CDR3 region has the DNA TGCGCCAGCAGTGAGTCTAATACCCAGTACTTC.

This clone has only one observation. This CDR3 reads CASSRTVSNTGELFF. For the CDR3, the DNA is TGTGCCAGCTCGCGGACAGTTTCGAACACCGGGGAGCTGTTTTTT. The chain recombines TRBV18 with TRBJ2-2; the D gene is possibly TRBD1 (6 bases). From germline, CDR1 is KGHSH and CDR2 LQKENI. Between the trimmed V and J ends, which lost 6 bases and 0 bases, there was a span of 11 bases. The CDR3 has 15 residues.

The genes are TRBV10-3 and TRBJ2-2; 7 bases align to TRBD2. Germline values: CDR1 ENHRY, CDR2 SYGVKD. J lost 3 bases, V lost 6 bases, and 13 bases had no gene match. The CDR3 has 17 amino acids. CDR3 loop: CAIRDLTSNGDTGELFF. The DNA for the CDR3 is TGTGCCATCAGGGACCTGACTAGCAACGGGGACACCGGGGAGCTGTTTTTT.

The rearrangement links TRBV30 to TRBJ1-1; possibly TRBD1 for D (6 bases). The CDR3 totals 13 residues. The ends were cut back, 2 bases at V and 1 base at J, with 8 bases in the middle. CDR1 and CDR2 from the germline V gene are GTSNPN and SVGIG (reference sequence). CDR3 sequence (DNA): TGTGCCTGGAGTCAGACAGGGAACACTGAAGCTTTCTTT. This translates into CAWSQTGNTEAFF. The variable domain in full, completed from reference TRBV30 and TRBJ1-1, reads SQTIHQWPATLVQPVGSPLSLECTVEGTSNPNLYWYRQAAGRGLQLLFYSVGIGQISSEVPQNLSASRPQDRQFILSSKKLLLSDSGFYLCAWSQTGNTEAFFGQGTRLTVV.

The rearrangement links TRBV7-2 to TRBJ2-7; 8 bases are a match to TRBD2. V lost 7 bases to trimming and J lost 5 bases; unmatched junction nucleotides: 16. The CDR3 is 16 residues long. In germline, CDR1 is SGHTA, CDR2 FQGNSA. CDR3 residues: CASTLLFVAGRDEQYF. Here the CDR3 DNA reads TGTGCCAGCACACTTCTCTTTGTAGCGGGGCGGGACGAGCAGTACTTC.

The chain combines TRBV7-2 with TRBJ2-1; TRBD2 might be the D (6 bases). V was cut by 1 base and J by 4 bases, with 11 bases left in between. The length of the CDR3 is 15 residues. The germline V gene encodes CDR1 SGHTA and CDR2 FQGNSA. The CDR3 nucleotides are TGTGCCAGCAGCTTAGTTGCTAGCGAGTACAATGAGCAGTTCTTC. Residues: CASSLVASEYNEQFF.

This clone has just a few counts. The J gene is TRBJ1-1, the V gene TRBV5-1; a weak D match, TRBD1 (6 bases). The CDR3 covers 13 residues. In germline, CDR1 is SGHRS, CDR2 YFSETQ. Trimming stripped 3 bases from V and 4 bases from J, with 10 bases between. CDR3 in amino acids: CASSSPGVTEAFF. The CDR3 bases are TGCGCCAGCAGCTCTCCAGGGGTCACTGAAGCTTTCTTT.

This clone was counted a few times. For the CDR3, the DNA is TGTGCCAGTAGTATAAAGGCGGATCAGCCCCAGCATTTT. Translation: CASSIKADQPQHF. V usage is TRBV19 and J usage is TRBJ1-5; D ambiguous. The CDR3 runs to 13 residues. Germline V gene sequence: CDR1 LNHDA, CDR2 SQIVND (reference sequence). V was cut by 2 bases and J by 5 bases, with 7 bases left in between.

The chain has TRBV5-1 and TRBJ2-5; D perhaps matches TRBD2 (5 bases). The CDR3 contains 13 residues. The germline V gene has CDR1 SGHRS and CDR2 YFSETQ. Trimming took 3 bases from V and 5 from J, leaving 11 bases between them. In nucleotides, the CDR3 is TGCGCCAGCAGCTACGGTACGGGGGAGACCCAGTACTTC. The encoded protein is CASSYGTGETQYF.

This sequence joins TRBV24-1 and TRBJ2-3; 7 bases align to TRBD1. The CDR3 extends over 14 amino acids. V gave up 5 bases and J gave up 2 bases; unmatched junction bases: 3. Germline V gives CDR1 KGHDR, CDR2 SFDVKD. The CDR3 region is CATSGDRLTDTQYF. DNA of the CDR3: TGTGCCACCAGTGGGGACAGACTCACAGATACGCAGTATTTT.

The rearrangement uses TRBV7-2 and TRBJ2-7; a possible D gene is TRBD1 (6 bases). The CDR3 has 13 residues. CDR1 is SGHTA, CDR2 FQGNSA, per germline. Trimming removed 5 bases from V and 6 bases from J, with 14 bases in between. The CDR3 DNA sequence: TGTGCCAGCAGCCCCAGACAGGACGGCGAGCAGTACTTC. It specifies CASSPRQDGEQYF. The variable domain in full, with the rest retrieved from reference TRBV7-2 and TRBJ2-7, is GAGVSQSPSNKVTEKGKDVELRCDPISGHTALYWYRQSLGQGLEFLIYFQGNSAPDKSGLPSDRFSAERTGGSVSTLTIQRTQQEDSAVYLCASSPRQDGEQYFGPGTRLTVT.

The chain links TRBV27 to TRBJ2-7; 7 bases map to TRBD1. This CDR3 is built from 13 residues. With 3 bases clipped from V and 3 bases from J, the junction kept 2 bases outside the gene matches. Germline-derived CDR1 and CDR2 are MNHEY and SMNVEV (reference sequence). In DNA form, the CDR3 reads TGTGCCAGCAGTTTCGGGACAGACTACGAGCAGTACTTC. This sequence encodes CASSFGTDYEQYF.

The CDR3 sequence: CASSEHPGLAGGPTDTQYF. CDR3 DNA: TGTGCCAGCAGCGAGCACCCGGGACTAGCGGGGGGGCCGACAGATACGCAGTATTTT. V and J are TRBV6-2 or TRBV6-3 and TRBJ2-3, with 16 bases lining up with TRBD2. Germline assignment: CDR1 MNHEY and CDR2 SVGEGT. The CDR3 loop spans 19 amino acids. The V segment lost 6 bases and the J segment 3 bases; nucleotides outside the gene matches: 12.

The chain links TRBV15 to TRBJ2-1; 7 nucleotides align to TRBD2. The ends lost 1 base at V and 6 bases at J; junction bases unmatched: 6. Germline values: CDR1 LNHNV, CDR2 YYDKDF (reference sequence). The CDR3 has 15 residues. CDR3 residues: CATSRGGEGLNEQFF. The CDR3 bases are TGTGCCACCAGCAGAGGCGGGGAGGGCCTCAATGAGCAGTTCTTC.

The chain recombines TRBV3-1 (or the pseudogene TRBV3-2) with TRBJ1-2; 7 bases map to TRBD1. The CDR3 is 15 residues long. Germline loops: CDR1 LGHDT, CDR2 YNNKEL (reference sequence). Trimming cost V 0 bases and J 2 bases; bases outside gene matches: 3. The CDR3 sequence is CASSQELQGNYGYTF. CDR3 DNA sequence: TGTGCCAGCAGCCAAGAACTACAGGGGAACTATGGCTACACCTTC.

V usage is TRBV6-6 and J usage is TRBJ1-3; 10 positions match TRBD1. Germline values: CDR1 MNHNY, CDR2 SVGAGI (reference sequence). The CDR3 contains 16 residues. V shed 5 bases and J 4 bases; nucleotides not matched to a gene: 8. The CDR3 DNA sequence: TGTGCCAGCAGTCGAGGGACAGGGGTGGGCGGAAACACCATATATTTT. It yields the protein CASSRGTGVGGNTIYF.

This chain links TRBV18 with TRBJ2-7; 7 bases match TRBD1. The CDR3 spans 15 residues. CDR1 and CDR2 (germline): KGHSH, LQKENI. Trimming removed 3 bases from V and 2 bases from J; junction bases left unmatched: 7. In nucleotides, the CDR3 is TGTGCCAGCTCACCCGGCAACAGGGGCACCTACGAGCAGTACTTC. Amino acid sequence: CASSPGNRGTYEQYF. Drawing the rest from reference TRBV18 and TRBJ2-7, the complete variable domain is NAGVMQNPRHLVRRRGQEARLRCSPMKGHSHVYWYRQLPEEGLKFMVYLQKENIIDESGMPKERFSAEFPKEGPSILRIQQVVRGDSAAYFCASSPGNRGTYEQYFGPGTRLTVT.

With respect to this clone: At one end, the junction sequence differs from germline, possibly due to a read error. CDR3 residues: CASRLEGGWGYTF. CDR3 coding DNA: TGCGCCAGCAGGTTGGAGGGGGGGTGGGGCTACACCTTC. The V and J genes are TRBV5-1 and TRBJ1-2; weak D call: TRBD1 (6 bases). The CDR3 length is 13 residues. Germline CDR1 SGHRS, CDR2 YFSETQ.

The rearrangement joins TRBV3-1 (or the pseudogene TRBV3-2) to TRBJ1-6; the D is unclear. This CDR3 comprises 15 residues. V gave up 0 bases and J gave up 3 bases, with 6 bases separating them. In germline, CDR1 is LGHDT, CDR2 YNNKEL (reference sequence). The CDR3 sequence is CASSQEQIYNSPLHF. The CDR3 DNA is TGTGCCAGCAGCCAAGAACAGATCTATAATTCACCCCTCCACTTT.

The genes are TRBV19 and TRBJ2-5; the D gene is possibly TRBD1 (6 bases). CDR3 size: 14 residues. Germline CDR1 and CDR2: LNHDA and SQIVND (reference sequence). The V and J ends lost 3 bases and 2 bases respectively, with 10 bases between them. DNA of the CDR3: TGTGCCAGTAGTATCGCTGGACAGCAAGAGACCCAGTACTTC. The encoded protein is CASSIAGQQETQYF.

The chain couples TRBV28 to TRBJ1-1; 9 bases map to TRBD1. The CDR3 is made up of 15 amino acids. V shed 6 bases, J shed 4 bases, and the junction held 9 bases outside the gene matches. Per the germline V gene, CDR1 is MDHEN and CDR2 is SYDVKM. CDR3: CASSTGGRGSTEAFF. As DNA, the CDR3 is TGTGCCAGCAGCACAGGGGGCCGAGGATCCACTGAAGCTTTCTTT.

This chain uses TRBV4-3 with TRBJ1-6, with TRBD1 identical over 7 bases. This CDR3 is built from 17 residues. V lost 2 bases and J lost 5; bases outside the gene matches: 9. Germline V CDR1 and CDR2: LGHNA, YSLEER. This chain's CDR3 is CASSQLAGTDNNSPLHF. The CDR3 nucleotides read TGCGCCAGCAGCCAACTCGCCGGGACAGACAATAATTCACCCCTCCACTTT.

The gene calls are TRBV11-3 and TRBJ2-1; D possibly corresponds to TRBD2 (6 bases). Germline lookup yields CDR1 SGHNT and CDR2 YENEEA. V was pared by 0 bases and J by 6 bases, with 12 bases between. This CDR3 is built from 15 residues. This CDR3 reads CASSLDHSGPNEQFF. The CDR3 region has the DNA TGTGCCAGCAGCTTAGACCATAGCGGCCCCAATGAGCAGTTCTTC.

V and J are TRBV18 and TRBJ2-3; tentative D call: TRBD2 (5 bases). V lost 3 bases and J 5 bases, leaving 9 bases between the germline ends. This CDR3 has 13 residues. In germline, CDR1 is KGHSH, CDR2 LQKENI. This chain's CDR3 is CASSPGVGDTQYF. The DNA of the CDR3 is TGTGCCAGCTCACCCGGGGTCGGAGATACGCAGTATTTT. Full variable domain (missing parts from reference TRBV18 and TRBJ2-3): NAGVMQNPRHLVRRRGQEARLRCSPMKGHSHVYWYRQLPEEGLKFMVYLQKENIIDESGMPKERFSAEFPKEGPSILRIQQVVRGDSAAYFCASSPGVGDTQYFGPGTRLTVL.

The V gene is TRBV28, the J gene TRBJ1-1, with D tentatively TRBD1 (5 bases). CDR1 MDHEN and CDR2 SYDVKM come from the germline V gene. This CDR3 comprises 15 residues. V lost 3 bases and J 1 base, leaving 12 bases between the germline ends. The CDR3 nucleotides read TGTGCCAGCAGTTTCGTTTTAGGGGCGAACACTGAAGCTTTCTTT. This gives the protein CASSFVLGANTEAFF.

The chain has TRBV5-4 and TRBJ1-2; D is unclear. CDR3 length equals 12 residues. Germline CDR1 reads SGHNT; CDR2 reads YYREEE (reference sequence). V lost 2 bases and J 8 bases, leaving 10 bases between the germline ends. The CDR3 here is CASSFGVGGYTF. CDR3 coding DNA: TGTGCCAGCAGCTTCGGGGTAGGGGGCTACACCTTC.

V and J are TRBV2 and TRBJ2-5, with D perhaps matching TRBD1 (5 bases). The CDR3 spans 13 residues. In germline, CDR1 is SNHLY, CDR2 FYNNEI. V was pared by 7 bases and J by 4 bases, with 13 bases between. CDR3 loop: CASKQGYSETQYF. The CDR3 nucleotides read TGTGCCAGCAAGCAGGGTTATTCAGAGACCCAGTACTTC.

The genes are TRBV6-5 and TRBJ1-5, with D possibly matching TRBD1 (5 bases). Trimming pared 11 bases from V and 0 bases from J, leaving 14 bases between. The CDR3 is 14 residues long. The germline V gene encodes CDR1 MNHEY and CDR2 SVGAGI. In DNA, the CDR3 is TGTGCCGAACAGCACCAGGGTAGCAATCAGCCCCAGCATTTT. It yields the protein CAEQHQGSNQPQHF.

The CDR3 DNA follows: TGTGCCAGCAGTCTTACAGGGGAACAGTCACCCCTCCACTTT. Its protein product is CASSLTGEQSPLHF. V is TRBV28 and J is TRBJ1-6; TRBD1 aligns across 7 bases. With 5 bases clipped from V and 10 bases from J, the junction kept 8 bases outside the gene matches. This CDR3 region has 14 residues. Germline loops: CDR1 MDHEN, CDR2 SYDVKM.

This chain joins TRBV6-1 and TRBJ1-1, with a possible D match to TRBD1 (5 bases). The CDR3 sequence is 14 residues long. Per the germline V gene, CDR1 is MNHNS and CDR2 is SASEGT. V lost 3 bases to trimming and J lost 4 bases, with 12 bases between them. CDR3 amino acids: CASSENWGGTEAFF. CDR3 in DNA: TGTGCCAGCAGTGAGAATTGGGGGGGCACTGAAGCTTTCTTT.

This sequence joins TRBV27 and TRBJ2-7; D gene unclear. V was pared by 1 base and J by 5 bases, with 15 bases between. Germline CDR1 and CDR2: MNHEY and SMNVEV (reference sequence). The CDR3 runs 15 residues. CDR3 sequence: CASSLLKTLSNEQYF. The DNA of the CDR3 is TGTGCCAGCAGTTTATTGAAAACGCTAAGCAACGAGCAGTACTTC.

V is TRBV18 and J is TRBJ1-4; a possible D gene is TRBD1 (5 bases). The CDR3 has 16 amino acids. Trimming cost V 3 bases and J 0 bases, with 11 bases left between them. Germline values: CDR1 KGHSH, CDR2 LQKENI. The CDR3, as DNA: TGTGCCAGCTCACCCCGACAGACCCCAACTAATGAAAAACTGTTTTTT. This gives the protein CASSPRQTPTNEKLFF.